Following are 5 T cell receptor beta chains from one sample sequenced in a study of cytomegalovirus exposure and HLA in healthy donors. The PCR was carried out with 60 Vbeta primers and 13 Jbeta primers. This table comes from immunoSEQ multiplex PCR, and its TCRdb copy is limited to in-frame clones, with some not included. The repertoire holds 95,000 to 120,000 clones, with roughly two thirds as singletons. Material: PBMCs. The receptor set was obtained from a man between 18 and 29 years old in good health and CMV-seropositive.

This sequence joins TRBV5-6 and TRBJ2-1; possibly TRBD2 for D (5 bases). CDR1 and CDR2 from the germline V gene are SGHDT and YYEEEE. With 1 base removed from V and 1 base from J, the gap between germline ends came to 12 bases. The CDR3 length is 16 residues. As DNA, the CDR3 is TGTGCCAGCAGCTTGTTCTATCGGGAATCCTACAATGAGCAGTTCTTC. It codes for CASSLFYRESYNEQFF.

This clone was counted a few times. The chain carries TRBV11-3 and TRBJ1-4; 10 positions agree with TRBD1. Trimming at V came to 5 bases and at J to 8 bases, leaving 11 bases not matched to a gene. The germline gives CDR1 SGHNT, CDR2 YENEEA. The CDR3 contains 16 residues. For the CDR3, the DNA is TGTGCCAGCAGCGAAAGACGACAGGGGGCGGGAGAAAAACTGTTTTTT. Protein product: CASSERRQGAGEKLFF.

This clone was detected only a few times. J is TRBJ2-3 and V is TRBV2; D gene ambiguous. Germline values: CDR1 SNHLY, CDR2 FYNNEI. CDR3 length: 14 residues. V lost 8 bases to trimming and J lost 2 bases, with 14 bases between them. The CDR3 nucleotides read TGTGCCAGCCAATCGAGGCAGATCACAGATACGCAGTATTTT. It encodes CASQSRQITDTQYF.

The V call is TRBV28, the J call TRBJ2-7; D unclear. Germline assignment: CDR1 MDHEN and CDR2 SYDVKM. This CDR3 is built from 15 residues. V gave up 3 bases and J gave up 4 bases, with 16 bases separating them. CDR3 DNA: TGTGCCAGCAGTTTTGGGCCTAAATTCCCTTACGAGCAGTACTTC. Its translation: CASSFGPKFPYEQYF.

The chain is built from TRBV30 and TRBJ1-4; D uncertain. The V gene's germline CDR1 is GTSNPN and CDR2 SVGIG (reference sequence). The length of the CDR3 is 15 residues. Trimming took off 3 bases at V and 0 bases at J, with 11 bases between the two ends. CDR3 nucleotide sequence: TGTGCCTGGAGCGAGGGTTTTACAACTAATGAAAAACTGTTTTTT. It translates to CAWSEGFTTNEKLFF.